This T cell receptor (beta chain) was sequenced in a study of blood T cell repertoires in COVID-19 (dated by TCRdb to between 2020 and 2021). With respect to the entire study: Samples covering the acute and convalescent phases of COVID-19 were provided by collaborators in the United States, Italy and Spain. The prospective study material was composed of cDNA or gDNA derived from T cells, B-cell-depleted T cells, or PBMCs. Subjects who had been exposed to COVID-19, were actively infected with it, or had recovered from it provided the deeply sampled blood TCRbeta repertoires that made up the dataset. The repertoires were made available in a free public database intended to serve as a resource for research on the immune response to SARS-CoV-2. The samples were drawn from the first 160 participants of the ongoing ImmuneRACE study and from over a thousand subjects provided by 6 global collaborators. The sample metadata nearly always contained a de-identified subject ID, COVID-19 status, age in years and sex. HLA class I and class II types, where available, came from metadata supplied by the sample provider rather than from assay-based typing. The full study reports these points: The amount of clinical and demographic metadata varied by source and participant and was provided uncurated.

Whole blood was collected in K2EDTA tubes by collaborating institutions according to the institutions' own protocols. For TCRbeta analysis, collaborators shipped samples in one of three forms: frozen whole blood, isolated PBMCs, or DNA extracted from either of those sample types. TCRbeta CDR3 regions were amplified from genomic DNA by means of the immunoSEQ Assay, a bias-controlled multiplex PCR. As for the original processing: The number of nucleated cells in each sample was estimated from the amplification of reference gene primers within the assay. To quantify the absolute abundance of each unique TCRbeta CDR3 rearrangement, sequence reads were collapsed and filtered. For each sample, productive Simpson clonality was calculated as the square root of Simpson's diversity index over productive rearrangements. TCRdb took this table from immuneACCESS and kept in-frame rearrangements with V and J called. Such tables lack part of the clones; where checked against another copy, unresolved V genes explain under half of the gap, and the rest is unexplained. V and J calls and clone size come straight from that table; D and trimming were deduced from the DNA. Across this sample there are around 150,000 clones, with 90% to 95% seen only once. The leading ten clones occupy around 4.6% of the sample.

This clone has ten or more counts. Its specific antigen is unknown. No per-base quality is available; no much larger clone lies one base away. CDR1 MGHRA and CDR2 YSYEKL were looked up in the germline V gene. CDR3 length: 14 amino acids, cysteine to phenylalanine. Left in the record is the CDR3 DNA by itself, 42 bases read in frame from the first base. V was cut back by 5 bases and J by 8 bases, leaving a gap of 15 bases between them. Here the chain combines TRBV4-1 and TRBJ1-4; TRBD1 might be the D gene, on 5 matching bases. Specimen: peripheral blood. The sequence was collected from a woman aged 50 to 60 with acute or convalescent COVID-19. The nucleotides are TGCGCCAGCAGCTTACAGGAGGGCGTAGAAAAACTGTTTTTT. Translated, this is CASSLQEGVEKLFF.